These 19 T cell receptor beta chains came from one sample sequenced in a study of control samples from healthy donors and cancer patients. Data came from immunoSEQ multiplex PCR; TCRdb stores just in-frame clones and leaves some out. The profile covers roughly 190,000 clones, with 90% to 95% appearing a single time and around 1.5% taken by the ten largest. Sequencing was performed on blood. The receptors were sampled from a woman younger than 45 in good health.

The chain uses TRBV7-2 and TRBJ2-5, with TRBD1 as a possible D gene (5 bases). The germline gives CDR1 SGHTA, CDR2 FQGNSA. Trimming took 1 base from V and 1 from J, leaving 7 bases between them. This CDR3 contains 14 residues. The CDR3 coding sequence is TGTGCCAGCAGCTTAGGTAGGGGCCAAGAGACCCAGTACTTC. Residues: CASSLGRGQETQYF.

The CDR3: CASSYRGQGPDGYTF. The CDR3, as DNA: TGTGCCAGCAGTTACCGGGGACAGGGACCCGATGGCTACACCTTC. The rearrangement uses TRBV6-2 or TRBV6-3 and TRBJ1-2; the match to TRBD1 covers 9 bases. Trimming took 2 bases from V and 6 from J; bases not matched to a gene: 7. Germline lookup yields CDR1 MNHEY and CDR2 SVGEGT. This CDR3 region has 15 residues.

The CDR3 DNA sequence: TGCGCCAGCAGTGCAGACAGGCTCCCCTACAATGAGCAGTTCTTC. Translation gives CASSADRLPYNEQFF. This chain links TRBV4-3 with TRBJ2-1; D is possibly TRBD1 (6 bases). This CDR3 region has 15 residues. The germline V gene has CDR1 LGHNA and CDR2 YSLEER. Between the trimmed V and J ends, which lost 6 bases and 2 bases, there was a span of 14 bases.

This clone was counted only a few times. The chain uses TRBV14 and TRBJ1-1; D may be TRBD1 (6 bases). V lost 1 base to trimming and J lost 10 bases, with 13 bases between them. CDR1 is SGHDN, CDR2 FVKESK, per germline. This CDR3 is built from 13 residues. The CDR3 protein is CASSQALGGPAFF. The CDR3 coding sequence is TGTGCCAGCAGCCAAGCATTGGGGGGGCCAGCTTTCTTT.

A single count supports this clone. V usage is TRBV7-6 and J usage is TRBJ2-7; tentatively, D is TRBD2 (7 bases). Trimming shortened V by 5 bases and J by 7 bases, and 15 bases separated the two germline ends. CDR3 length: 13 amino acids. Germline loops: CDR1 SGHVS, CDR2 FNYEAQ. Written as DNA, the CDR3 is TGTGCCAGCAGCGAGGGGGGGTCTGGGGAGCAGTACTTC. Translation gives CASSEGGSGEQYF.

The chain recombines TRBV30 with TRBJ1-4, with D possibly matching TRBD1 (5 bases). Germline loops: CDR1 GTSNPN, CDR2 SVGIG (reference sequence). Trimming removed 2 bases at V and 8 bases at J, with 12 bases between. The CDR3 totals 13 residues. CDR3 sequence: CAWSPQGYEKLFF. The CDR3 DNA is TGTGCCTGGAGTCCCCAGGGTTACGAAAAACTGTTTTTT.

The chain carries TRBV18 and TRBJ2-7; D is ambiguous. V shed 0 bases and J shed 2 bases, with 8 bases lying between them. Germline CDR1 and CDR2: KGHSH and LQKENI. The CDR3 contains 14 residues. The CDR3 DNA is TGTGCCAGCTCACCACCGTCACTCCCCTACGAGCAGTACTTC. Its protein product is CASSPPSLPYEQYF.

V usage is TRBV15 and J usage is TRBJ2-1; 9 bases fit TRBD2. The J segment lost 9 bases and the V segment lost 3 bases, leaving 6 bases of the junction unmatched. The CDR3 runs 14 residues. Looked up from germline, CDR1 is LNHNV and CDR2 is YYDKDF (reference sequence). CDR3 nucleotide sequence: TGTGCCACCAGCAGTTGGGCGGGAGGGTCTGAGCAGTTCTTC. Protein product: CATSSWAGGSEQFF.

CDR3 coding DNA: TGTGCCAGCAGCCAAAGGACAGGGAGCAATCAGCCCCAGCATTTT. Translating gives CASSQRTGSNQPQHF. This rearrangement joins TRBV3-1 (or the pseudogene TRBV3-2) to TRBJ1-5; TRBD1 agrees at 8 bases. This CDR3 comprises 15 residues. The germline V gene encodes CDR1 LGHDT and CDR2 YNNKEL (reference sequence). The V gene end was trimmed by 2 bases and the J gene end by 1 base; junction bases not matched to a gene: 1.

The rearrangement joins TRBV6-1 to TRBJ2-1; possible D gene TRBD2, 5 bases. There are 15 residues in the CDR3. CDR1 is MNHNS and CDR2 is SASEGT in the germline V gene. V shed 0 bases and J shed 4 bases, with 10 bases lying between them. CDR3 nucleotide sequence: TGTGCCAGCAGTGAAGCGGGAGTCCCTTACAATGAGCAGTTCTTC. Protein product: CASSEAGVPYNEQFF.

The chain is built from TRBV7-3 and TRBJ2-3; 10 bases fit TRBD2. Germline CDR1 is SGHTA and CDR2 is FQGTGA. V was pared by 9 bases and J by 4 bases, with 4 bases of the junction left unmatched. CDR3 length: 13 amino acids. The CDR3 protein is CARWTSGADTQYF. Here the CDR3 DNA reads TGTGCCAGATGGACTAGCGGTGCAGATACGCAGTATTTT.

The V call is TRBV10-1, the J call TRBJ2-2; D gene unclear. V lost 10 bases and J 3 bases, leaving 12 bases between the germline ends. CDR1 and CDR2 (germline): WNHNN, SYGVQD (reference sequence). The CDR3 has 13 residues. CDR3 region: CATAPTHTGELFF. The CDR3 DNA sequence: TGCGCCACCGCCCCGACCCACACCGGGGAGCTGTTTTTT.

This chain links TRBV3-1 (or the pseudogene TRBV3-2) with TRBJ1-2; D might be TRBD1 (6 bases). CDR3 length: 14 amino acids. The V end was cut by 3 bases, the J end by 2 bases, with 10 bases between. Germline V CDR1 and CDR2: LGHDT, YNNKEL (reference sequence). CDR3 DNA: TGTGCCAGCAGCCAGGGGGCGCGAAACTATGGCTACACCTTC. Amino acids: CASSQGARNYGYTF.

This rearrangement joins TRBV4-3 to TRBJ2-4, with 9 bases fitting TRBD2. After removal of 1 base from V and 1 base from J, the junction contained 2 bases not matched to a gene. The CDR3 loop spans 16 amino acids. Per germline, CDR1 LGHNA and CDR2 YSLEER. The CDR3 is CASSQVSGSAKNIQYF. The CDR3 DNA reads as TGCGCCAGCAGCCAAGTTAGCGGGAGTGCCAAAAACATTCAGTACTTC.

The chain joins TRBV7-2 to TRBJ1-1; tentative D call: TRBD1 (6 bases). Germline values: CDR1 SGHTA, CDR2 FQGNSA. Trimming stripped 3 bases from V and 4 bases from J, with 9 bases between. The CDR3 has 13 residues. CDR3 in amino acids: CASSFGGLTEAFF. CDR3 in DNA: TGTGCCAGCAGCTTTGGGGGGCTCACTGAAGCTTTCTTT.

The CDR3 sequence is CASSTPDRGTYNEQFF. CDR3 nucleotides: TGTGCCAGCAGTACTCCGGACAGGGGGACCTACAATGAGCAGTTCTTC. The genes are TRBV6-6 and TRBJ2-1; the match to TRBD1 covers 10 bases. The V segment lost 5 bases and the J segment 2 bases; nucleotides outside the gene matches: 6. CDR3 length: 16 residues. The germline V gene encodes CDR1 MNHNY and CDR2 SVGAGI (reference sequence).

The V and J genes are TRBV4-1 and TRBJ1-1, with a weak D call TRBD1 (6 bases). V gave up 4 bases and J gave up 6 bases, with 12 bases separating them. The CDR3 runs 13 residues. Germline values: CDR1 MGHRA, CDR2 YSYEKL. CDR3 DNA sequence: TGCGCCAGCAGCCCACGGACAGTATCTGAAGCTTTCTTT. It translates to CASSPRTVSEAFF.

The chain combines TRBV6-5 with TRBJ2-7; 12 bases are a match to TRBD1. The CDR3 has 15 amino acids. Germline CDR1 is MNHEY and CDR2 is SVGAGI. The J segment lost 2 bases and the V segment lost 5 bases, leaving 4 bases of the junction unmatched. In nucleotides, the CDR3 is TGTGCCAGCAGTACCGGGACAGGGGGCCCCTACGAGCAGTACTTC. Translation gives CASSTGTGGPYEQYF.

The chain carries TRBV15 and TRBJ2-1; 10 nucleotides line up with TRBD2. The CDR3 runs to 16 residues. J was trimmed by 8 bases and V by 2 bases; bases with no gene match: 9. Germline-derived CDR1 and CDR2 are LNHNV and YYDKDF (reference sequence). The CDR3 DNA sequence: TGTGCCACCAGCAGACAACCTAGCGGGAGAACGGATGAGCAGTTCTTC. It is translated as CATSRQPSGRTDEQFF. Full variable domain (missing parts from reference TRBV15 and TRBJ2-1): DAMVIQNPRYQVTQFGKPVTLSCSQTLNHNVMYWYQQKSSQAPKLLFHYYDKDFNNEADTPDNFQSRRPNTSFCFLDIRSPGLGDTAMYLCATSRQPSGRTDEQFFGPGTRLTVL.